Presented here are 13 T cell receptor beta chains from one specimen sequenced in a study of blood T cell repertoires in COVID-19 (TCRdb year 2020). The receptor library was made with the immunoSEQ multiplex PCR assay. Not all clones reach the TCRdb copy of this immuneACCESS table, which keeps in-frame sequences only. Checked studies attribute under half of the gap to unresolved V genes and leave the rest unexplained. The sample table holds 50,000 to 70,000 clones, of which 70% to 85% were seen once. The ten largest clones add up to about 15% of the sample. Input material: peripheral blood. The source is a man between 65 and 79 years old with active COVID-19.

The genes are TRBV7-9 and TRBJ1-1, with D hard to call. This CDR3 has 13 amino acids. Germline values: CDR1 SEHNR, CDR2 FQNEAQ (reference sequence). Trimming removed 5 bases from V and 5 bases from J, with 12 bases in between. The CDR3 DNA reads TGTGCCAGCAGCATCCGTGGGCAGACTGAAGCTTTCTTT. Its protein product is CASSIRGQTEAFF.

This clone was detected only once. The CDR3 DNA is TGTGCCAGCTCACAGACTAGAGGAGAGACCCAGTACTTC. Amino acids: CASSQTRGETQYF. The genes are TRBV18 and TRBJ2-5; weak D call: TRBD2 (6 bases). Trimming removed 4 bases from V and 4 bases from J, with 10 bases in between. The CDR3 consists of 13 residues. The germline V gene encodes CDR1 KGHSH and CDR2 LQKENI.

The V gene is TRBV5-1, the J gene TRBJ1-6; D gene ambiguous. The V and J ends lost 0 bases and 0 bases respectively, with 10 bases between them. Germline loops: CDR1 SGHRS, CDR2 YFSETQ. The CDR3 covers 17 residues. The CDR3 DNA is TGCGCCAGCAGCTTGGCCGGCCGGAGCTCCTATAATTCACCCCTCCACTTT. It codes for CASSLAGRSSYNSPLHF.

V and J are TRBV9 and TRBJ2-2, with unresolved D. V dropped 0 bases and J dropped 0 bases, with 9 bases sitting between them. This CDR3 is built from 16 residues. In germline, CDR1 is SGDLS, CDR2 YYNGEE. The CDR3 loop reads CASSVVPRPNTGELFF. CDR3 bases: TGTGCCAGCAGCGTAGTCCCTAGACCGAACACCGGGGAGCTGTTTTTT.

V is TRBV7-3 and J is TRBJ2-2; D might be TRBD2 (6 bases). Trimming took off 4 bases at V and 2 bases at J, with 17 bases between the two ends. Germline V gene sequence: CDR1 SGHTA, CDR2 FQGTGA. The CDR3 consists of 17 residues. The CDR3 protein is CASSSVGGATNTGELFF. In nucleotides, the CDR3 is TGTGCCAGCAGCTCCGTTGGAGGGGCAACTAACACCGGGGAGCTGTTTTTT.

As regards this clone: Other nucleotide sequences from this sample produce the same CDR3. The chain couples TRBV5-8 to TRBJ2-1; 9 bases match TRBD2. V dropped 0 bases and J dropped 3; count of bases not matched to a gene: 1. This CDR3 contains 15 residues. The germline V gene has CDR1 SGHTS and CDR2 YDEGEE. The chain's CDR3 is CASSLAAGGYNEQFF. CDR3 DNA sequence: TGTGCCAGCAGCTTGGCAGCGGGAGGCTACAATGAGCAGTTCTTC.

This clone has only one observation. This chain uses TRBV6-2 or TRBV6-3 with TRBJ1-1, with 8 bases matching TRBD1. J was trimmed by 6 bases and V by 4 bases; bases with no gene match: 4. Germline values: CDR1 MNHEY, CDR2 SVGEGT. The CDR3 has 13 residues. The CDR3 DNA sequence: TGTGCCAGCAGTTCAGGGGGCGCCGCTGAAGCTTTCTTT. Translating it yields CASSSGGAAEAFF.

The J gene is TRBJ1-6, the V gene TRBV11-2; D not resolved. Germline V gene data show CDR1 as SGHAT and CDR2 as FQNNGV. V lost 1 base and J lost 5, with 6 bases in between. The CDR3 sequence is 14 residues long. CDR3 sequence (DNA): TGTGCCAGCAGCTTAGGTCAGAATAATTCACCCCTCCACTTT. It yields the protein CASSLGQNNSPLHF.

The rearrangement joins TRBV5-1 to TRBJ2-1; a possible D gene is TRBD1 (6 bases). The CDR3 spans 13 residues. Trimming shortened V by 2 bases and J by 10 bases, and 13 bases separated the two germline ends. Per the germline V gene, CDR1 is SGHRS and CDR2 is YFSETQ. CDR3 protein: CASSFARGSEQFF. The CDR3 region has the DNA TGCGCCAGCAGCTTTGCCAGGGGAAGCGAGCAGTTCTTC.

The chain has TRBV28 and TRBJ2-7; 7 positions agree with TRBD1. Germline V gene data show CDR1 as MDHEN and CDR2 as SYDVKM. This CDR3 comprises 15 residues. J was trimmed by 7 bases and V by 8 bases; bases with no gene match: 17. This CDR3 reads CASLEGAKGYGEQYF. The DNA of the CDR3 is TGTGCCAGCTTAGAGGGGGCGAAGGGCTACGGAGAGCAGTACTTC.

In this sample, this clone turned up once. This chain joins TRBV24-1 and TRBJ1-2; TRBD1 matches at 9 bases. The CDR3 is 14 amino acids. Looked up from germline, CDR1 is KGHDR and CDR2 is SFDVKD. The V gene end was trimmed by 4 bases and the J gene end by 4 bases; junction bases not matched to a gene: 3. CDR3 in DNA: TGTGCCACCAGTGAAGGACAGGGGTTCTATGGCTACACCTTC. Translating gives CATSEGQGFYGYTF.

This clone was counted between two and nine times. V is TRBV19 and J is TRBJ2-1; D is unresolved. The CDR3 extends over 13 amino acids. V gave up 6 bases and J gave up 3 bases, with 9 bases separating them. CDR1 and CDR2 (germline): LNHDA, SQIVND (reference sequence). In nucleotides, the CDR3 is TGTGCCAGTAGCGCTAACCTCTACAATGAGCAGTTCTTC. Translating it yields CASSANLYNEQFF.

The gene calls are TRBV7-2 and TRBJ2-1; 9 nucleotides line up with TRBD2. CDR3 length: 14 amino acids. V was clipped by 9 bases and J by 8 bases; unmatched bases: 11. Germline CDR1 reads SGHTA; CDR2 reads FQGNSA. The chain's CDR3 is CASVLASGTDEQFF. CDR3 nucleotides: TGTGCCAGTGTCCTAGCTAGCGGGACAGATGAGCAGTTCTTC.